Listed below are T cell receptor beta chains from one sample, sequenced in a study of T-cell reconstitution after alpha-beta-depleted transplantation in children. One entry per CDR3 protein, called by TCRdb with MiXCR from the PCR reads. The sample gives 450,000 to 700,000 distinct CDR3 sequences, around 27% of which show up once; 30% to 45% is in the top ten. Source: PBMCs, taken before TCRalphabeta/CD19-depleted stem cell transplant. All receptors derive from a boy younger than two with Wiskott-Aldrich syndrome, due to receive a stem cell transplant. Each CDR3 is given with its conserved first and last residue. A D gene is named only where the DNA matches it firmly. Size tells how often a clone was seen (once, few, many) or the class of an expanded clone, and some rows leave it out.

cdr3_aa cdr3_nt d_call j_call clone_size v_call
CASLGPRASRSSPLHF TGTGCCAGCCTGGGTCCCCGGGCCTCACGTAGTTCACCCCTCCACTTT - TRBJ1-6 few TRBV9
CSARDLVRVYGYTF TGCAGTGCTAGAGATTTAGTCCGGGTCTATGGCTACACCTTC - TRBJ1-2 few TRBV20-1
CASSDSGTSVSEQFF TGCGCCAGCAGCGACTCCGGGACTAGCGTAAGTGAGCAGTTCTTC TRBD2 TRBJ2-1 few TRBV5-1
CSARGLADLHEQYF TGCAGTGCTAGAGGACTAGCGGATTTACACGAGCAGTACTTC TRBD2 TRBJ2-7 - TRBV20-1
CASSRVNTEAFF TGTGCCAGCAGCCGCGTGAACACTGAAGCTTTCTTT - TRBJ1-1 few TRBV7-2
CASSIPLAWSSYNEQFF TGTGCCAGTAGTATCCCCCTAGCCTGGAGCTCCTACAATGAGCAGTTCTTC - TRBJ2-1 - TRBV19
CASSLAVGVKNIQYF TGCGCCAGCAGCTTGGCCGTCGGGGTCAAAAACATTCAGTACTTC - TRBJ2-4 few TRBV5-1
CASSLEPAGGPSNEQFF TGCGCCAGCAGCTTGGAGCCAGCGGGAGGGCCATCGAATGAGCAGTTCTTC TRBD2 TRBJ2-1 - TRBV5-1
CATSTVNTIEAFF TGTGCCACCAGCACCGTAAACACAATAGAAGCTTTCTTT - TRBJ1-1 - TRBV15
CSASLLAAEPNNEQFF TGCAGTGCTAGTCTACTAGCGGCAGAACCAAACAATGAGCAGTTCTTC TRBD2 TRBJ2-1 - TRBV20-1
CASSSNSGTERDTQYF TGCGCCAGCAGCTCGAATAGCGGGACAGAAAGGGATACGCAGTATTTT - TRBJ2-3 few TRBV5-1
CASSLGQGTGYSNEQFF TGCGCCAGCAGCTTGGGGCAAGGGACAGGGTACTCCAATGAGCAGTTCTTC TRBD1 TRBJ2-1 - TRBV5-1
CSAPRTRRGGEKLFF TGCAGTGCGCCGAGAACACGGAGGGGTGGTGAAAAACTGTTTTTT - TRBJ1-4 - TRBV20-1
CASSFMPEAFF TGCGCCAGCAGCTTTATGCCTGAAGCTTTCTTT - TRBJ1-1 - TRBV5-1